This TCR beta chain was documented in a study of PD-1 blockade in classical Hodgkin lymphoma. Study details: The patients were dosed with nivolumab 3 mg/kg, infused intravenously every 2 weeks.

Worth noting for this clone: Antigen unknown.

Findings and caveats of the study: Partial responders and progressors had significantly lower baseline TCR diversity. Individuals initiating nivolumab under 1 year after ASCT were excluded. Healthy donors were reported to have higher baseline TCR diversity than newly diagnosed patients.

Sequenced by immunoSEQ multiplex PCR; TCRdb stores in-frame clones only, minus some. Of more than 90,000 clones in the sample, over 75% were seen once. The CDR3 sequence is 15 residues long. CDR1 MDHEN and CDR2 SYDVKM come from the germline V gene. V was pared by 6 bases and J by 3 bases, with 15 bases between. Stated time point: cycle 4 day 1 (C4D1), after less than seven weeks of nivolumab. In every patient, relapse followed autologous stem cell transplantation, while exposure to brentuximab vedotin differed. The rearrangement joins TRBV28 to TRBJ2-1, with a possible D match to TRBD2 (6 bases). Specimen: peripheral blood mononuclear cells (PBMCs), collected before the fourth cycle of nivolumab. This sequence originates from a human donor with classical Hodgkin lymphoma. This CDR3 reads CASSLLARSYNEQFF. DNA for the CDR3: TGTGCCAGCAGCCTTCTAGCGAGGAGCTACAATGAGCAGTTCTTC.